This T cell receptor beta chain was captured by sequencing in a study of CD8+CD57+ T cells in acquired aplastic anemia. The CDR3 is 11 residues long. The V end lost 5 bases, the J end lost 2 bases, and 3 bases lay between the germline ends. Germline V gene data show CDR1 as LNHDA and CDR2 as SQIVND (reference sequence). All sequencing subjects had displayed CD8+CD57+ cell expansion on flow cytometry. According to the study, genomic DNA was the template for TCR beta VDJ and CDR3 profiling. MiXCR was run by TCRdb on the reads, yielding one entry per CDR3 protein. The table lists 150,000 to 200,000 distinct CDR3 sequences, 65% to 75% of them singletons.

The sequenced sample consisted of sorted CD4+, CD8+, or CD8+CD57+ T cells (not recorded which) from PBMCs. The sequence was collected from a human donor with aplastic anemia. The V call is TRBV19, the J call TRBJ2-5; no clear D. CDR3 DNA: TGTGCCAGTAGTGCACAAGAGACCCAGTACTTC. As protein: CASSAQETQYF.